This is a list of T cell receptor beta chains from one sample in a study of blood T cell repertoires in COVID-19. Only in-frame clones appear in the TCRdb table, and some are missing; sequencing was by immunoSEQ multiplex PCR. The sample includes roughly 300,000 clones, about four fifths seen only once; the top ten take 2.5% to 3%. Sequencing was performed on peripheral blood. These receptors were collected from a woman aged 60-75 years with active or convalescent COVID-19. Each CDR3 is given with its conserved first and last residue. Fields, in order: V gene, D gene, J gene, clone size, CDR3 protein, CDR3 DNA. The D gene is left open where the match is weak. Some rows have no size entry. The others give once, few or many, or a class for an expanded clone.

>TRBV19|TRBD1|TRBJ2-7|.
CASSAGTGRSSYEQYF
TGTGCCAGTAGTGCGGGGACAGGGCGAAGCTCCTACGAGCAGTACTTC
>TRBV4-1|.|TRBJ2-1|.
CASSQDGKGQFF
TGCGCCAGCAGCCAAGACGGGAAGGGGCAGTTCTTC
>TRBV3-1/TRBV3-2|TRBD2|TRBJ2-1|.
CASSQDLGGDPYNEQFF
TGTGCCAGCAGCCAAGATCTGGGGGGGGACCCCTACAATGAGCAGTTCTTC
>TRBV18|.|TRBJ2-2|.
CASSPALARAKNTGELFF
TGTGCCAGCTCACCTGCGCTAGCGAGGGCCAAGAACACCGGGGAGCTGTTTTTT
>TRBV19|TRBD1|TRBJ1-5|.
CASSTDRDTQPQHF
TGTGCCAGTAGTACCGACAGGGATACTCAGCCCCAGCATTTT
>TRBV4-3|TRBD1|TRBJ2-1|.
CASSRGQGAFNEQFF
TGCGCCAGCAGCAGGGGGCAGGGGGCTTTCAATGAGCAGTTCTTC
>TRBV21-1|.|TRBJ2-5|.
CASSKGRDTDATQYF
TGTGCCAGCAGCAAGGGCCGGGACACCGACGCGACCCAGTACTTC
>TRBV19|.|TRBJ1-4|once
CASSIGQSNEKLFF
TGTGCCAGTAGTATTGGGCAGAGTAATGAAAAACTGTTTTTT
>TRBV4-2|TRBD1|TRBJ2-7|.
CASSGTGGSYEQYF
TGTGCCAGCAGTGGGACAGGGGGCTCCTACGAGCAGTACTTC
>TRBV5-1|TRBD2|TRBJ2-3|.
CASSPLAGGSTDTQYF
TGCGCCAGCAGCCCGCTAGCGGGGGGGAGCACAGATACGCAGTATTTT
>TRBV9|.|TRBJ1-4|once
CASSGWTPGEGNEKLFF
TGTGCCAGCAGCGGATGGACTCCTGGAGAGGGCAATGAAAAACTGTTTTTT
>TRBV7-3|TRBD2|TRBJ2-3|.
CASSPGLAGDTQYF
TGTGCCAGCAGCCCGGGACTAGCGGGAGATACGCAGTATTTT